The clone carrying this TCR beta chain has just a few counts. Its antigen remains unidentified. Measured with immunoSEQ multiplex PCR; TCRdb has only the in-frame clones, and not every one. The sample consists of about 70,000 clones, roughly four fifths of them appearing once. This sample was included in a study of OX40 agonist ivuxolimab in advanced cancers. Study-level information: Two patients with cutaneous melanoma and one with hepatocellular carcinoma, three in total, showed partial responses. Whole-study findings and limits: Among expanded peripheral T cells, antigen specificity went undetermined.

The CDR3 runs 13 residues. Trimming stripped 2 bases from V and 3 bases from J, with 8 bases between. Germline lookup yields CDR1 MNHNS and CDR2 SASEGT. This TCR derives from an adult with an advanced solid tumor such as melanoma, head and neck, liver or kidney cancer. The source was CD4+ or CD8+ T cells sorted from blood, collected in a trial of the OX40 agonist ivuxolimab. The chain employs TRBV6-1 and TRBJ2-7; D might be TRBD2 (5 bases). The CDR3 sequence is CASSERGNYEQYF. The CDR3 DNA sequence: TGTGCCAGCAGTGAAAGAGGGAACTACGAGCAGTACTTC.